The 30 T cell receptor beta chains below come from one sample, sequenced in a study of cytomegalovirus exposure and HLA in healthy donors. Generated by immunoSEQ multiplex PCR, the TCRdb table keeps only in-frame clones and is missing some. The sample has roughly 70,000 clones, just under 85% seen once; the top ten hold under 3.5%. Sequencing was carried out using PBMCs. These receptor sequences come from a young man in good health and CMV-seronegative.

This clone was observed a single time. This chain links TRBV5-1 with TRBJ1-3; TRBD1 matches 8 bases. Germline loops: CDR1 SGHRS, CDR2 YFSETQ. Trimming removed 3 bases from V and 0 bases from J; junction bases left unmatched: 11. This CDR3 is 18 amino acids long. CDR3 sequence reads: CASSWVAGGRNSGNTIYF. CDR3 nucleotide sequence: TGCGCCAGCAGCTGGGTCGCAGGGGGCCGAAACTCTGGAAACACCATATATTTT.

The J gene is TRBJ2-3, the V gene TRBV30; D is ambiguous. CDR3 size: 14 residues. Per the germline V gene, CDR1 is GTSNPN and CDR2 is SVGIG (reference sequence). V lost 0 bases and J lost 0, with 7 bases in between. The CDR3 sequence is CAWSVTYSTDTQYF. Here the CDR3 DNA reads TGTGCCTGGAGTGTTACTTATAGCACAGATACGCAGTATTTT.

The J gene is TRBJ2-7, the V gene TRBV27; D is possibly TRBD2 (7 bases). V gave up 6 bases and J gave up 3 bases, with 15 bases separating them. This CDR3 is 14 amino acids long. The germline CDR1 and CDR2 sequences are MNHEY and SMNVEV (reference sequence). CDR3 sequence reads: CASRKWEGDYEQYF. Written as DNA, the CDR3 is TGTGCCAGCAGGAAATGGGAGGGGGACTACGAGCAGTACTTC.

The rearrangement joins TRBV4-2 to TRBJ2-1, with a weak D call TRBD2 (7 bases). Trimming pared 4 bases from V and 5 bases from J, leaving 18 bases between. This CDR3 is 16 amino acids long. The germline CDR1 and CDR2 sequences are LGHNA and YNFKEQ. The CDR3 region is CASSRPGGGGNNEQFF. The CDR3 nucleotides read TGTGCCAGCAGCCGCCCTGGAGGGGGGGGCAACAATGAGCAGTTCTTC.

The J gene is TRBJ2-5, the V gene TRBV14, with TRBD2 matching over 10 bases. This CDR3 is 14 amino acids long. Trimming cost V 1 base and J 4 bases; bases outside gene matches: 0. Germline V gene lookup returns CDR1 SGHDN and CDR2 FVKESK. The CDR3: CASSQGLAGETQYF. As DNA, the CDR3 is TGTGCCAGCAGCCAAGGACTAGCGGGAGAGACCCAGTACTTC.

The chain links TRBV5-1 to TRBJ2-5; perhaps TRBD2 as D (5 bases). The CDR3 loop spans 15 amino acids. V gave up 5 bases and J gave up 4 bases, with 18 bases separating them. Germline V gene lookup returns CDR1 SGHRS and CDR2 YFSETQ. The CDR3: CASRGEGSGRETQYF. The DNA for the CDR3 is TGCGCCAGCAGGGGTGAGGGATCGGGAAGAGAGACCCAGTACTTC.

The CDR3 nucleotides are TGTGCCAGCTCACTACGGAGGGGAGAGCCTAATGAAAAACTGTTTTTT. The encoded protein is CASSLRRGEPNEKLFF. V is TRBV18 and J is TRBJ1-4; D is possibly TRBD1 (5 bases). Trimming left V 4 bases short and J 3 bases short, with 15 bases between. Germline CDR1 and CDR2: KGHSH and LQKENI. This CDR3 is built from 16 residues.

DNA of the CDR3: TGTGCCACCTTAACGACAGGCTACTACGAGCAGTACGTC. Protein: CATLTTGYYEQYV. The J gene is TRBJ2-7, the V gene TRBV19; D possibly corresponds to TRBD1 (6 bases). CDR1 LNHDA and CDR2 SQIVND come from the germline V gene (reference sequence). The CDR3 sequence is 13 residues long. Trimming took 10 bases from V and 3 from J, leaving 16 bases between them.

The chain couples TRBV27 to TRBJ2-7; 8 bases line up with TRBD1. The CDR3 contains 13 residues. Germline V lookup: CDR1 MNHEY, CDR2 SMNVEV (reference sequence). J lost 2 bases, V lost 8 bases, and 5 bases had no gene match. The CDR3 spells CASQGQGTYEQYF. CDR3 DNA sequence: TGTGCCAGCCAAGGACAGGGCACCTACGAGCAGTACTTC.

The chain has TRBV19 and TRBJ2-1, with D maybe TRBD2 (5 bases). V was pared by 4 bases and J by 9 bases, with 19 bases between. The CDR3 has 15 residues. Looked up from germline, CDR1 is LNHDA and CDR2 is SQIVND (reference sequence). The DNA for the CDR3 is TGTGCCAGTAGTACCGTCGAGGGAACGGTGCGTGAGCAGTTCTTC. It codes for CASSTVEGTVREQFF.

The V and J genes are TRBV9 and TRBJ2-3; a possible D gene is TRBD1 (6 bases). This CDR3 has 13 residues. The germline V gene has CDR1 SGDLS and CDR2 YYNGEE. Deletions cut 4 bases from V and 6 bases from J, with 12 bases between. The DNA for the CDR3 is TGTGCCAGCAGCTTAGATCAGGGGGATACGCAGTATTTT. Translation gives CASSLDQGDTQYF.

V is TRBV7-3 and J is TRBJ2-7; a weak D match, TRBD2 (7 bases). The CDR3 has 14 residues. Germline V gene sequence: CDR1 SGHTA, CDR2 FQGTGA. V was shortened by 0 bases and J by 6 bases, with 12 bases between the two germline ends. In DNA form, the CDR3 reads TGTGCCAGCAGCTTAACGGGGGGGCAGGGCGAGCAGTACTTC. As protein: CASSLTGGQGEQYF. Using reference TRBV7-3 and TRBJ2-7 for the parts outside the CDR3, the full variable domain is GAGVSQTPSNKVTEKGKYVELRCDPISGHTALYWYRQSLGQGPEFLIYFQGTGAADDSGLPNDRFFAVRPEGSVSTLKIQRTERGDSAVYLCASSLTGGQGEQYFGPGTRLTVT.

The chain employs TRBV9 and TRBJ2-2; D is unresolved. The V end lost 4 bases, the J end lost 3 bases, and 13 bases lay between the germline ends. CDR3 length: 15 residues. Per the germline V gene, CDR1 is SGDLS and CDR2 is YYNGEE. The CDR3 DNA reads TGTGCCAGCAGCTATACCCGACATTACACCGGGGAGCTGTTTTTT. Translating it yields CASSYTRHYTGELFF.

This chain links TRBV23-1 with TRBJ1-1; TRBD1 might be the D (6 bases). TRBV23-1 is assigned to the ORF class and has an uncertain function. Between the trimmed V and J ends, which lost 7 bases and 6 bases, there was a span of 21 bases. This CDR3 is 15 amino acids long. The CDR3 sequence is CASIKGGDLTAEAFF. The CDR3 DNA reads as TGCGCCAGCATCAAAGGGGGGGACCTAACCGCTGAAGCTTTCTTT.

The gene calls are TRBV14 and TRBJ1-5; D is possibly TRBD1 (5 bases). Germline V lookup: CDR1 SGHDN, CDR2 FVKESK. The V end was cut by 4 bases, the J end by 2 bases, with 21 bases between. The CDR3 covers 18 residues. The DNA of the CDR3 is TGTGCCAGCAGCCCAACAGCCCTCGGGGGACTTGGCAATCAGCCCCAGCATTTT. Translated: CASSPTALGGLGNQPQHF.

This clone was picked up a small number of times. The CDR3 DNA follows: TGTGCCAGCTCACCACGACAGGCCGCCTACGAGCAGTACGTC. Its protein product is CASSPRQAAYEQYV. This sequence joins TRBV18 and TRBJ2-7, with D possibly being TRBD1 (6 bases). The germline gives CDR1 KGHSH, CDR2 LQKENI. V lost 1 base and J lost 2, with 9 bases in between. CDR3 length: 14 residues.

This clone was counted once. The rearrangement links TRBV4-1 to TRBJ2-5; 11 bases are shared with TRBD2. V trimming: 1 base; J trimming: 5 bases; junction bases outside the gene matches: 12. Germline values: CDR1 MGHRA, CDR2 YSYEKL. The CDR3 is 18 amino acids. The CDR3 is CASSQVGLAGGSGETQYF. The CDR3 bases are TGCGCCAGCAGCCAAGTCGGGCTAGCGGGAGGCAGTGGGGAGACCCAGTACTTC.

In nucleotides, the CDR3 is TGTGCCAGCAGCTTACCACCCTGGCAGGGTGTGAATGAGCAGTACTTC. Translated: CASSLPPWQGVNEQYF. The chain combines TRBV11-2 with TRBJ2-7; a weak D match, TRBD1 (5 bases). Looked up from germline, CDR1 is SGHAT and CDR2 is FQNNGV. V lost 2 bases and J lost 7, with 21 bases in between. CDR3 length equals 16 residues.

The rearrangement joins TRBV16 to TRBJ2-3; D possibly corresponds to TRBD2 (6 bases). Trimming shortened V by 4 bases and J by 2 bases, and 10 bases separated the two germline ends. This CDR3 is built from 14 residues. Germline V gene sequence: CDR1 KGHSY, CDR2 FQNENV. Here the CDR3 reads CASSRLGPTDTQYF. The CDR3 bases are TGTGCCAGCAGCCGACTAGGACCCACAGATACGCAGTATTTT.

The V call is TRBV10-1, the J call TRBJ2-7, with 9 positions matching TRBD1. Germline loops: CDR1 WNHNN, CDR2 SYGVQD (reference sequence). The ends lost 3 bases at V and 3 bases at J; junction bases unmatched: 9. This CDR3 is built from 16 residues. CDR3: CASSEFRDRVYYEQYF. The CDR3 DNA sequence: TGCGCCAGCAGTGAATTCCGGGACAGGGTGTACTACGAGCAGTACTTC.

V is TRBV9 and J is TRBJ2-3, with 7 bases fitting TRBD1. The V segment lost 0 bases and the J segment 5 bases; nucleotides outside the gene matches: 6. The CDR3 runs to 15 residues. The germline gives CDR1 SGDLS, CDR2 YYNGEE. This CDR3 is CASSVGGQVIDTQYF. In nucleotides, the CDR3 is TGTGCCAGCAGCGTAGGAGGACAGGTGATAGATACGCAGTATTTT.

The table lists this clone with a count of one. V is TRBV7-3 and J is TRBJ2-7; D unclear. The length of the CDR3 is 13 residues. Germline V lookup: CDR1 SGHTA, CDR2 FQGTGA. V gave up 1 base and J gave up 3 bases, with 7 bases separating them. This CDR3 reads CASSLMQNYEQYF. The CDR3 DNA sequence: TGTGCCAGCAGCTTAATGCAGAACTACGAGCAGTACTTC.

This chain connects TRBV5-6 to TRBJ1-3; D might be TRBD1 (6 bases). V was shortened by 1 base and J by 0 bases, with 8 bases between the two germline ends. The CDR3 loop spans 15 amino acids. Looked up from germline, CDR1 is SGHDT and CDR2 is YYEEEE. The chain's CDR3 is CASSLRGTSGNTIYF. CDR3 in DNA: TGTGCCAGCAGCTTGAGGGGGACCTCTGGAAACACCATATATTTT.

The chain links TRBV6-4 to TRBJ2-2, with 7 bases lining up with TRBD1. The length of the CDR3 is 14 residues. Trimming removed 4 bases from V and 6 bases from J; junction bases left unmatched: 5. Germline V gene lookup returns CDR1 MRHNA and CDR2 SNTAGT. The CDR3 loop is CASSVRQGAGELFF. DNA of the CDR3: TGTGCCAGCAGTGTTAGACAGGGCGCCGGGGAGCTGTTTTTT.

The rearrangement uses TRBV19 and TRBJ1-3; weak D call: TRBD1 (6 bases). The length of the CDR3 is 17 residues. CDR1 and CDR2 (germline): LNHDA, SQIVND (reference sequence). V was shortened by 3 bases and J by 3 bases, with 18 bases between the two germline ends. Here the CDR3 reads CASSILWGRGSGNTIYF. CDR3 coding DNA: TGTGCCAGTAGTATCCTGTGGGGGCGAGGGAGTGGAAACACCATATATTTT.

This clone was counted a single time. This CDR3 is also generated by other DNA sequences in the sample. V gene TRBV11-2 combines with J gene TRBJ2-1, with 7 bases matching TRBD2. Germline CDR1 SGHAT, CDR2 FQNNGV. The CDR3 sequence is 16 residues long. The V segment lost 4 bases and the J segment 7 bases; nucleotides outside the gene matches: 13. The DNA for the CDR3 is TGTGCCAGCAGCTCCCTCTCGGGGAGGGGTAGGAATGAGCAGTTCTTC. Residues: CASSSLSGRGRNEQFF.

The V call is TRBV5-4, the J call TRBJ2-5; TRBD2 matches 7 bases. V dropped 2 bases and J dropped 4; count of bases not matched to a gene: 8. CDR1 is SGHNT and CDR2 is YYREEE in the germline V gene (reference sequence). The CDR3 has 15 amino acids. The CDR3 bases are TGTGCCAGCAGCTTCGGCGGGGGTCAGGGAGAGACCCAGTACTTC. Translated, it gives CASSFGGGQGETQYF.

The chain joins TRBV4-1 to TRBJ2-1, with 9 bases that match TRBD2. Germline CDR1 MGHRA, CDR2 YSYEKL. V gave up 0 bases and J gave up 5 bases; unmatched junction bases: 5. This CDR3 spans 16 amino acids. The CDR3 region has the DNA TGCGCCAGCAGCCAAGATCGGCTAGCGGGGAACAATGAGCAGTTCTTC. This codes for CASSQDRLAGNNEQFF.

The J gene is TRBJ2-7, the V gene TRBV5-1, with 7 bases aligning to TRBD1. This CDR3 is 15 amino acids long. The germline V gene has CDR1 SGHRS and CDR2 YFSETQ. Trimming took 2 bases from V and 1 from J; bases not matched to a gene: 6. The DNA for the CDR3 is TGCGCCAGCAGCTTCGACGGGACAGATTCCTACGAGCAGTACTTC. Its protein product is CASSFDGTDSYEQYF.

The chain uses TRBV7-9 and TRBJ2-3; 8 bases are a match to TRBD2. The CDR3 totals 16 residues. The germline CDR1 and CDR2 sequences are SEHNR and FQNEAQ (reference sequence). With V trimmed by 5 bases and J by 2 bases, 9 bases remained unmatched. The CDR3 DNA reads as TGTGCCAGCAGCCCTGAGGGACTAGTCTTCACAGATACGCAGTATTTT. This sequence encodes CASSPEGLVFTDTQYF.